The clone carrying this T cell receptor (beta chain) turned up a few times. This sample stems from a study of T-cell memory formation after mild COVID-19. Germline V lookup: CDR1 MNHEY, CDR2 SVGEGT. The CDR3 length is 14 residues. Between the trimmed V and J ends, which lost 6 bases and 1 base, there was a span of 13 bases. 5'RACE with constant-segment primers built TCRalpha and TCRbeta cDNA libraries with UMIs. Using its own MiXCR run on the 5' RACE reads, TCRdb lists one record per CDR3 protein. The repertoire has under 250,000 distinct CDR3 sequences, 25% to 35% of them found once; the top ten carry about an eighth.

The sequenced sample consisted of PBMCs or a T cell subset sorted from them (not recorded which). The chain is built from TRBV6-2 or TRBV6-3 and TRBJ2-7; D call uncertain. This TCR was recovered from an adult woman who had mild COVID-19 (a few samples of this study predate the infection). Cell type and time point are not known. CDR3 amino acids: CASSTRLLSYEQYF. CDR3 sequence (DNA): TGTGCCAGCAGCACACGCCTGCTTTCCTACGAGCAGTACTTC.